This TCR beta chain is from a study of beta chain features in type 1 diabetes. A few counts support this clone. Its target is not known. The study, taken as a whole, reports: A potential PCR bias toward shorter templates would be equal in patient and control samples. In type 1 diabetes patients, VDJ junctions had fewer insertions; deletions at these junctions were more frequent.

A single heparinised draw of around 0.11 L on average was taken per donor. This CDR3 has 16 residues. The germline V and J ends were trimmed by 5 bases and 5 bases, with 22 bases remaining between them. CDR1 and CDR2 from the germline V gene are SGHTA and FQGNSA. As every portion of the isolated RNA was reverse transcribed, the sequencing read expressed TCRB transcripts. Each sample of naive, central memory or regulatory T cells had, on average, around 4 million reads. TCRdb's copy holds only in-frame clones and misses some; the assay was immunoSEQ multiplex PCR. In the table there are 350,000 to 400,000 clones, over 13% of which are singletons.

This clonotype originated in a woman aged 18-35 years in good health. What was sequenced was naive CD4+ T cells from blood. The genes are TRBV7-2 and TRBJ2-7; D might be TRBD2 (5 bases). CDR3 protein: CASSLRPRGSENEQYF. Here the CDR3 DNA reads TGTGCCAGCAGCCTTAGACCCCGAGGGTCGGAGAACGAGCAGTACTTC. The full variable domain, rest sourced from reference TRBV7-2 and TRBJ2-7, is GAGVSQSPSNKVTEKGKDVELRCDPISGHTALYWYRQSLGQGLEFLIYFQGNSAPDKSGLPSDRFSAERTGGSVSTLTIQRTQQEDSAVYLCASSLRPRGSENEQYFGPGTRLTVT.